This TCR beta chain was sequenced for a study of post-analysis software for immune sequencing data. Turning to the study itself: Both relapsing-remitting and secondary progressive multiple sclerosis featured among the disease courses, as did progressive-relapsing multiple sclerosis. Whole-study results and caveats: People with multiple sclerosis had a significantly lower normalized Chao1 diversity than controls did. Relative to controls, patients had a few TRBV segments at higher frequency, with TRBV5-6, TRBV5-1 and TRBV20-1 among these.

Details on this clonotype: What it recognizes is unknown.

CDR1 MGHRA and CDR2 YSYEKL come from the germline V gene. The junction had 7 bases not matched to a gene; V was cut back by 8 bases and J by 1 base. The CDR3 has 14 amino acids. Unique molecular identifiers had been added to the TCR beta cDNA libraries. About 460,000 cDNA molecules were obtained from 1 to 10 million T cells. TCRdb passed the PCR reads through MiXCR, listing each CDR3 protein once. The sample contains over 700,000 distinct CDR3 sequences, 25% to 30% of which appear only once. The sequenced sample consisted of blood. This receptor was taken from a girl aged 10 to 17 with multiple sclerosis. V is TRBV4-1 and J is TRBJ1-1; 7 bases line up with TRBD1. The CDR3 reads CASYAQGKNTEAFF. CDR3 sequence (DNA): TGCGCCAGCTACGCACAGGGGAAGAACACTGAAGCTTTCTTT.